The entry that follows covers one T cell receptor (beta chain) sequence. The sample originates from a study of cytomegalovirus exposure and HLA in healthy donors. The donors were in the approximately 120-subject validation cohort; that cohort was separate from the approximately 700-subject first cohort. CDR1 is SNHLY, CDR2 FYNNEI, per germline. V gave up 8 bases and J gave up 7 bases; unmatched junction bases: 6. This CDR3 region has 14 residues. Here immunoSEQ multiplex PCR was the method, and the copy in TCRdb shows in-frame clones only, minus some. The sample has approximately 300,000 clones, more than 80% seen once; the top ten hold more than 0.8%.

Sequenced material: PBMCs. The chain joins TRBV2 to TRBJ2-7, with TRBD2 identical over 15 bases. This TCR derives from a woman aged 18-29 years in good health and CMV-seronegative. The CDR3 is CASGLAGGLEEQYF. DNA for the CDR3: TGTGCCAGCGGACTAGCGGGAGGGTTAGAAGAGCAGTACTTC.